The 10 T cell receptor beta chains listed next were all sequenced from one sample in a study of cytomegalovirus exposure and HLA in healthy donors. The PCR made use of 60 Vbeta and 13 Jbeta primers. Assay: immunoSEQ multiplex PCR; the TCRdb copy retains only in-frame clones and omits some. In the table there are 100,000 to 120,000 clones, over 60% of which are singletons. Sequenced input: PBMCs. Source of these receptors: a woman aged 55-70 years in good health and CMV-seropositive.

About this clone: One junction end disagrees with the germline gene, perhaps due to a read error. V is TRBV7-9 and J is TRBJ2-1; possibly TRBD1 for D (5 bases). CDR3 length: 16 amino acids. Germline V gene lookup returns CDR1 SEHNR and CDR2 FQNEAQ (reference sequence). The CDR3 sequence is CSSSLFTGASYNEQFF. The CDR3 DNA sequence: TGTTCCAGCAGCTTATTCACAGGAGCCTCCTACAATGAGCAGTTCTTC.

The rearrangement uses TRBV6-5 and TRBJ1-2, with D possibly matching TRBD1 (6 bases). From germline, CDR1 is MNHEY and CDR2 SVGAGI. The CDR3 is 15 residues long. Trimming took 6 bases from V and 2 from J, leaving 16 bases between them. CDR3 sequence reads: CASSPVGGQNYGYTF. The CDR3 nucleotides read TGTGCCAGCAGCCCGGTCGGTGGACAGAACTATGGCTACACCTTC.

The genes are TRBV18 and TRBJ2-7; no reliable D call. This CDR3 is built from 13 residues. Trimming cost V 2 bases and J 3 bases, with 8 bases left between them. Germline-derived CDR1 and CDR2 are KGHSH and LQKENI. This CDR3 reads CASSPGQDYEQYF. In nucleotides, the CDR3 is TGTGCCAGCTCACCAGGGCAAGACTACGAGCAGTACTTC.

In its sample, this clone was seen once. CDR3 nucleotide sequence: TGTGCCAGCATCAAACAGGGGAACACTGAAGCTTTCTTT. Protein sequence: CASIKQGNTEAFF. This chain connects TRBV11-2 to TRBJ1-1, with D maybe TRBD1 (6 bases). The ends were cut back, 7 bases at V and 1 base at J, with 10 bases in the middle. This CDR3 is built from 13 residues. The germline V gene encodes CDR1 SGHAT and CDR2 FQNNGV. Supplemented by reference TRBV11-2 and TRBJ1-1, the full variable domain reads EAGVAQSPRYKIIEKRQSVAFWCNPISGHATLYWYQQILGQGPKLLIQFQNNGVVDDSQLPKDRFSAERLKGVDSTLKIQPAKLEDSAVYLCASIKQGNTEAFFGQGTRLTVV.

V is TRBV7-6 and J is TRBJ2-7; TRBD1 aligns across 7 bases. Looked up from germline, CDR1 is SGHVS and CDR2 is FNYEAQ. The CDR3 covers 15 residues. V trimming: 2 bases; J trimming: 0 bases; junction bases outside the gene matches: 4. Here the CDR3 reads CASSLTGASSYEQYF. In DNA, the CDR3 is TGTGCCAGCAGCTTAACAGGGGCCTCCTCCTACGAGCAGTACTTC.

The rearrangement uses TRBV5-1 and TRBJ2-7; the match to TRBD1 covers 7 bases. J gave up 3 bases and V 4 bases, and 16 bases lay outside the gene matches. The V gene's germline CDR1 is SGHRS and CDR2 YFSETQ. This CDR3 contains 17 residues. CDR3 nucleotides: TGCGCCAGCAGCGGGTCAACGGGACAGTCCCTCTACTACGAGCAGTACTTC. It specifies CASSGSTGQSLYYEQYF.

This clone showed up just once. J is TRBJ1-5 and V is TRBV6-5, with TRBD1 as a possible D gene (5 bases). The length of the CDR3 is 16 residues. V gave up 4 bases and J gave up 2 bases, with 15 bases separating them. CDR1 MNHEY and CDR2 SVGAGI come from the germline V gene. The CDR3 is CASSSRGRVGNQPQHF. For the CDR3, the DNA is TGTGCCAGCAGTTCCCGCGGCAGGGTGGGCAATCAGCCCCAGCATTTT.

The V and J genes are TRBV28 and TRBJ1-2, with TRBD1 as a possible D gene (5 bases). The CDR3 extends over 15 amino acids. The germline V gene encodes CDR1 MDHEN and CDR2 SYDVKM. The V and J ends lost 6 bases and 3 bases respectively, with 17 bases between them. The DNA for the CDR3 is TGTGCCAGCAGCTCCGCGACAGCTACATACTATGGCTACACCTTC. Translated, it gives CASSSATATYYGYTF.

This rearrangement joins TRBV5-4 to TRBJ2-7; 10 bases are shared with TRBD2. V shed 0 bases, J shed 2 bases, and the junction held 5 bases outside the gene matches. Germline V gene sequence: CDR1 SGHNT, CDR2 YYREEE (reference sequence). CDR3 size: 16 residues. The CDR3 nucleotides are TGTGCCAGCAGCTTGGAAAGCGGGAGGGCCCCCTACGAGCAGTACTTC. It yields the protein CASSLESGRAPYEQYF. The whole variable domain, remainder taken from reference TRBV5-4 and TRBJ2-7, is ETGVTQSPTHLIKTRGQQVTLRCSSQSGHNTVSWYQQALGQGPQFIFQYYREEENGRGNFPPRFSGLQFPNYSSELNVNALELDDSALYLCASSLESGRAPYEQYFGPGTRLTVT.

This clone was seen only once. The chain uses TRBV6-1 and TRBJ2-3; D gene ambiguous. Germline V gene lookup returns CDR1 MNHNS and CDR2 SASEGT. The V and J ends lost 6 bases and 0 bases respectively, with 10 bases between them. CDR3 size: 14 residues. The DNA of the CDR3 is TGTGCCAGCAGCGTACGAACTAGCACAGATACGCAGTATTTT. Translation gives CASSVRTSTDTQYF.